This T cell receptor (beta chain) was documented in a study of T cells in Graves' hyperthyroidism and ophthalmopathy. Many counts were recorded for this clonotype. Ophthalmopathy in the patients scored at least 3 on Clinical Activity Score and at least 4 on NOSPECS grade, lasting under 3 months. Germline V gives CDR1 MNHEY, CDR2 SVGEGT. The CDR3 has 14 residues. Trimming shortened V by 6 bases and J by 2 bases, and 14 bases separated the two germline ends. The source material, RNA transcripts, was used to amplify TCR beta CDR3 regions. Researchers ran a first-round RT-PCR on the TCR CDR3 using the HTBI primer set. TCRdb analysed the multiplex PCR reads with MiXCR anew, one entry per CDR3 protein. Among about 520,000 distinct CDR3 sequences, less than 25% were seen once, and the ten largest hold over 9%.

The chain combines TRBV6-2 or TRBV6-3 with TRBJ2-7; perhaps D is TRBD1 or TRBD2 (5 bases each). The sequenced material came from blood. This clonotype was sampled from a woman aged 25 to 39 with Graves' ophthalmopathy. As DNA, the CDR3 is TGTGCCAGCAGCCGACCGGGACGAGCCTACGAGCAGTACTTC. Encoded protein: CASSRPGRAYEQYF.